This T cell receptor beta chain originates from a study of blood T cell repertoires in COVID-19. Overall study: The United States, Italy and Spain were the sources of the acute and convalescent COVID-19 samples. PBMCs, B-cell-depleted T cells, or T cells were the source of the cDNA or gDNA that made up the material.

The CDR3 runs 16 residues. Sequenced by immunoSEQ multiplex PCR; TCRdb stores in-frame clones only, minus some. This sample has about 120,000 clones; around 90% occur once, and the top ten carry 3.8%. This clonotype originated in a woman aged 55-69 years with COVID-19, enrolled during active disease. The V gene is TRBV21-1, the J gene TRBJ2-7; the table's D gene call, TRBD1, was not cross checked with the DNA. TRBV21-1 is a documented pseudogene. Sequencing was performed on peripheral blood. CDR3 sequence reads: CASSKRDKRLPYEQYF. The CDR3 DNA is TGTGCCAGCAGCAAACGGGACAAGAGACTCCCCTACGAGCAGTACTTC.